This T cell receptor beta chain was identified in a study of patients and donors after allogeneic stem cell transplantation (dated by TCRdb to the early 2020s). Receptors were amplified or captured by RT-PCR. These reads were obtained on a NextSeq 550. The raw public data were reprocessed by TCRdb itself: fastp quality trimming at Q25, MiXCR clonotype calling, in-frame beta chains only. Records with the same CDR3 protein are collapsed into one entry carrying the most frequent genes and DNA. For this sample there are a few hundred thousand distinct CDR3 sequences; 14% appear just once. The leading ten clones occupy around 10% of the sample. This clonotype has at least ten counts. Its antigen is unknown. There are no base qualities to consult, and no much larger clone falls within one base. The junction shows trimming of 0 bases on V and 4 bases on J, plus 16 bases between the germline ends. The germline V gene gives CDR1 as SGHRS and CDR2 as YFSETQ. Measured from the cysteine to the phenylalanine, the CDR3 is 16 residues long. CDR3 DNA is the only sequence kept; it has 48 bases, read in frame from the first base.

Here the chain combines TRBV5-1 and TRBJ1-1; D gene: possibly TRBD1, on 6 matching bases. This TCR derives from a human donor who was either an allogeneic HSCT recipient or a stem cell or donor lymphocyte infusion donor (not recorded which). It is not recorded whose cells these are; they may come from a transplant donor. Sequenced: blood, either unsorted or a sorted T cell fraction (not recorded which). Here is the DNA: TGCGCCAGCAGCTTGGACCCAGGGGCCAGGGGCACTGAAGCTTTCTTT. Translated, it reads CASSLDPGARGTEAFF.